Below, 2 T cell receptor beta chains from the same sample are listed, as sequenced in a study of radiation and T cells in renal cell carcinoma. Noted time point: blood 2 weeks post-SBRT. Treatment specified: 15 Gy SBRT to primary tumor, nephrectomy 4 weeks later. Sequenced by immunoSEQ multiplex PCR; TCRdb stores in-frame clones only, minus some. The data contain about 130,000 clones, approximately 85% of them singletons. The sample here was blood, taken from a patient whose treatment included radiotherapy and nephrectomy. These receptors all stem from a man aged 45-60 years with renal cell carcinoma.

This clone was found once. The chain couples TRBV4-3 to TRBJ1-1, with D tentatively TRBD1 (6 bases). Germline V gene lookup returns CDR1 LGHNA and CDR2 YSLEER. The CDR3 covers 15 residues. V lost 0 bases and J lost 2, with 10 bases in between. The CDR3 is CASSQDIGGNTEAFF. CDR3 coding DNA: TGCGCCAGCAGCCAAGATATTGGGGGCAACACTGAAGCTTTCTTT.

The chain carries TRBV9 and TRBJ2-1, with D maybe TRBD1 (9 bases). Trimming shortened V by 3 bases and J by 1 base, and 17 bases separated the two germline ends. The germline V gene encodes CDR1 SGDLS and CDR2 YYNGEE. CDR3 length equals 17 residues. CDR3 in DNA: TGTGCCAGCAGCGGTGGCGGGGGGACAGGGTCCTACAATGAGCAGTTCTTC. Its translation is CASSGGGGTGSYNEQFF.